This TCR beta chain is drawn from a study of early T cells in non-severe SARS-CoV-2 infection (dated by TCRdb to the early 2020s). About the full investigation: Because TCR sequencing was done on bulk RNA from unsorted whole blood, the alpha and beta chains could not be paired. General conclusions and limits of the study: VDJdb matching was skewed toward anti-spike CD8 responses and likely underestimated virus-specific expansions, missing private and CD4 specificities.

Libraries were made using 5' RACE. Sequencing used a NextSeq 500. In the TCR library protocol, unique molecular identifiers were attached to individual cDNA molecules to correct for PCR bias and sequencing error. Sequencing covered both TCR alpha and beta chains, and within each sample the abundances of alpha and beta sequences were tightly co-correlated. Regarding the original processing steps: V gene, J gene and CDR3 annotation of TCR sequences was performed with Decombinator V4. Expanded TCRs were defined as changing significantly between any two time points under a Poisson model with p below 0.0001. TCR abundances were normalised to the total number of TCRs sequenced in each sample and reported as counts per million. TRAV1-2 paired with TRAJ12, TRAJ20 or TRAJ33 defined MAIT TCRs, while TRAV10 paired with TRAJ18 defined iNKT TCRs. A search of VDJdb, accessed on 1 November 2021, was run for TCRs annotated to CMV, EBV and SARS-CoV-2, with TCRs annotated for multiple antigens excluded. TCRdb reran the public reads through fastp at Q25 and MiXCR, keeping productive beta chains. Entries are consolidated by CDR3 protein sequence, retaining the most common genes and DNA. In this record, the V and J calls reflect TCRdb's handling and not the investigators' own analysis. The sample profile shows 50,000 to 60,000 distinct CDR3 sequences; 6% to 8.5% of them were found once. The top ten clonotypes cover more than 3% of the sample.

This was a case-control study nested in a cohort of healthcare workers in London, UK, who had nasopharyngeal swab PCR tests and blood samples taken every week. Healthcare workers were enrolled in the week of the UK lockdown, from 23 to 31 March 2020, and were followed every week for up to 16 weeks. From V the trimming removes 5 bases and from J it removes 1 base, while the gene matches leave 10 bases of the junction unaccounted for. The CDR3 runs 17 residues from the cysteine to the phenylalanine. Solely the CDR3 DNA is kept, with 51 bases framed from the first base. As for this clonotype: Its antigen specificity is not known. Base-call qualities are not available, and no considerably larger clone is one nucleotide away.

The chain couples TRBV12-3 or TRBV12-4 to TRBJ2-7, with 11 bases aligning to TRBD2. The TCR sequence derives from an adult who was a healthcare worker with PCR-confirmed SARS-CoV-2 infection or an uninfected control (not recorded which). The sequencing sample was made of whole blood. The CDR3 sequence is CASSPQTSGAGSYEQYF. The DNA sequence is TGTGCCAGCAGTCCGCAGACTAGCGGGGCAGGATCCTACGAGCAGTACTTC.